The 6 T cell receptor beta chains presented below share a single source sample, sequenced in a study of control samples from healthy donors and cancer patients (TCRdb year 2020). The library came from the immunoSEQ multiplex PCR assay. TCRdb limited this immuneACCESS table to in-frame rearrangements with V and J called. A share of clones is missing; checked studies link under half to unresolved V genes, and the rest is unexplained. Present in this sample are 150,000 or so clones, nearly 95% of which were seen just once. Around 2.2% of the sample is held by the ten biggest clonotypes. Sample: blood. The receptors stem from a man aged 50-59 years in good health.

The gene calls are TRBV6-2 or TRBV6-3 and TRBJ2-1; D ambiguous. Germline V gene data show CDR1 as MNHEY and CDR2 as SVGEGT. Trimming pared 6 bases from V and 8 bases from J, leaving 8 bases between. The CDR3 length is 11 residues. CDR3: CASSQADEQFF. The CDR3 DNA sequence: TGTGCCAGCAGCCAGGCCGATGAGCAGTTCTTC.

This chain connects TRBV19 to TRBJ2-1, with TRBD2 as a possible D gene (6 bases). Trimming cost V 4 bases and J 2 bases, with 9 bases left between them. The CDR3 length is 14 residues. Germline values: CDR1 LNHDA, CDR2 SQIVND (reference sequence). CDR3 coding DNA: TGTGCCAGTAGTAGCTCTAGCGCCTACAATGAGCAGTTCTTC. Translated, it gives CASSSSSAYNEQFF.

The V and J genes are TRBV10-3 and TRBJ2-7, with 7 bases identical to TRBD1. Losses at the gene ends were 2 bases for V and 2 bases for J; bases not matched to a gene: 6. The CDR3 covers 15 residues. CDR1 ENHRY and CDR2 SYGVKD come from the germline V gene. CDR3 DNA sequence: TGTGCCATCAGTGAGGCAAATACAGGGGCCTACGAGCAGTACTTC. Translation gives CAISEANTGAYEQYF.

Written as DNA, the CDR3 is TGTGCCAGCAGTTTAGGCGGGAGGATGGAGACCCAGTACTTC. Its translation is CASSLGGRMETQYF. The chain recombines TRBV28 with TRBJ2-5; 8 nucleotides match TRBD2. The CDR3 consists of 14 residues. V shed 2 bases, J shed 5 bases, and the junction held 4 bases outside the gene matches. Germline CDR1 and CDR2: MDHEN and SYDVKM.

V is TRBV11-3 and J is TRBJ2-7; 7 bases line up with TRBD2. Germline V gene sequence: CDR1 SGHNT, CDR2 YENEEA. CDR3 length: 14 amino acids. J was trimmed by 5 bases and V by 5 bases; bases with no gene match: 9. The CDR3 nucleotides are TGTGCCAGCAGCCACCGCGGGGGTAAGGACGAGCAGTACTTC. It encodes CASSHRGGKDEQYF.

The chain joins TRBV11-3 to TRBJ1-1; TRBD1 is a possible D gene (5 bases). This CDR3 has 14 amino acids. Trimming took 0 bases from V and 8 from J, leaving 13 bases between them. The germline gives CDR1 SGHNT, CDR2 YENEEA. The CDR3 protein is CASSLEGVSGEAFF. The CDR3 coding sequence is TGTGCCAGCAGCTTAGAAGGGGTGAGTGGCGAAGCTTTCTTT.